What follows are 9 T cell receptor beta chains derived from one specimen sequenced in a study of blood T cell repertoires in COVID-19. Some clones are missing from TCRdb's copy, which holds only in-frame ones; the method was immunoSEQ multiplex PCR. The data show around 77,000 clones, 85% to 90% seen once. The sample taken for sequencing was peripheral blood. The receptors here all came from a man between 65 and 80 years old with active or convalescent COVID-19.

CDR3 in amino acids: CSFPGASQETQYF. The CDR3 DNA follows: TGCAGCTTCCCTGGGGCTAGCCAAGAGACCCAGTACTTC. The rearrangement joins TRBV29-1 to TRBJ2-5, with a weak D call TRBD1 (5 bases). Germline V CDR1 and CDR2: SQVTM, ANQGSEA. Trimming left V 8 bases short and J 1 base short, with 14 bases between. This CDR3 has 13 amino acids.

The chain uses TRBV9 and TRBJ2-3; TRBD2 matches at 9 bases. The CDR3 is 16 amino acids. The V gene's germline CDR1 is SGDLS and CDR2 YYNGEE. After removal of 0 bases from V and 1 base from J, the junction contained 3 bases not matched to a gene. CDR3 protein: CASSVVASGGTDTQYF. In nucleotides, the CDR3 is TGTGCCAGCAGCGTAGTGGCTAGCGGGGGCACAGATACGCAGTATTTT.

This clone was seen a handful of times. CDR3 in DNA: TGTGCCAGCAGCTACACAGATACGCAGTATTTT. The encoded protein is CASSYTDTQYF. The V call is TRBV28, the J call TRBJ2-3; D remains ambiguous. The V end was cut by 6 bases, the J end by 2 bases, with 3 bases between. The V gene's germline CDR1 is MDHEN and CDR2 SYDVKM. The CDR3 runs to 11 residues. Full variable domain (outside the CDR3, taken from reference TRBV28 and TRBJ2-3): DVKVTQSSRYLVKRTGEKVFLECVQDMDHENMFWYRQDPGLGLRLIYFSYDVKMKEKGDIPEGYSVSREKKERFSLILESASTNQTSMYLCASSYTDTQYFGPGTRLTVL.

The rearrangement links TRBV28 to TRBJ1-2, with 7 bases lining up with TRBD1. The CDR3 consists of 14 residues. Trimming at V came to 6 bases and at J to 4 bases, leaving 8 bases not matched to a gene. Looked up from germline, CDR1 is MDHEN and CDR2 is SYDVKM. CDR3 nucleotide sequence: TGTGCCAGCAGATCGGGACAGTTCGCCTATGGCTACACCTTC. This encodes CASRSGQFAYGYTF.

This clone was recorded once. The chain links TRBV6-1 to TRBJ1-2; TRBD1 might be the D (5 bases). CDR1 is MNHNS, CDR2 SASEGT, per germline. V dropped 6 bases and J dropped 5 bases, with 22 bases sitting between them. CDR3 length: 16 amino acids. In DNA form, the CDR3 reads TGTGCCAGCAGAGAACAGGCCACAATTCGGGAATATGGCTACACCTTC. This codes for CASREQATIREYGYTF.

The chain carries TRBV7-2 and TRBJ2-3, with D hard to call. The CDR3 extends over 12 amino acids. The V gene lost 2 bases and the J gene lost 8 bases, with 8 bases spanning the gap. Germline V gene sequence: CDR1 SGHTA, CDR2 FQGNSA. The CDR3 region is CASSLLGGTQYF. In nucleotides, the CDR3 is TGTGCCAGCAGCTTACTCGGTGGTACGCAGTATTTT.

Here the CDR3 reads CASSPGTGGYEQYF. CDR3 sequence (DNA): TGTGCCAGCTCACCAGGGACAGGAGGCTACGAGCAGTACTTC. The chain is built from TRBV18 and TRBJ2-7, with 8 bases identical to TRBD1. With 2 bases clipped from V and 3 bases from J, the junction kept 3 bases outside the gene matches. The germline V gene encodes CDR1 KGHSH and CDR2 LQKENI. This CDR3 has 14 residues.

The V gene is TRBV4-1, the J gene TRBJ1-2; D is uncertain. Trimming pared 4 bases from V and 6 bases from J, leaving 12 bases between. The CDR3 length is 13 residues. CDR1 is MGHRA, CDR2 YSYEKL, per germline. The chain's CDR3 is CASSPLWEDGYTF. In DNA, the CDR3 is TGCGCCAGCAGCCCTTTGTGGGAGGATGGCTACACCTTC.

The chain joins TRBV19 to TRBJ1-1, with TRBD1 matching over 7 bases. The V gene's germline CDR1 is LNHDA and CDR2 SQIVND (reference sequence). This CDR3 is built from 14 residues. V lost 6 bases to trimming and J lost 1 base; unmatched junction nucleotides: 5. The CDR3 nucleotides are TGTGCCAGTAGAGCTACAGGGGCGAACACTGAAGCTTTCTTT. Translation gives CASRATGANTEAFF.